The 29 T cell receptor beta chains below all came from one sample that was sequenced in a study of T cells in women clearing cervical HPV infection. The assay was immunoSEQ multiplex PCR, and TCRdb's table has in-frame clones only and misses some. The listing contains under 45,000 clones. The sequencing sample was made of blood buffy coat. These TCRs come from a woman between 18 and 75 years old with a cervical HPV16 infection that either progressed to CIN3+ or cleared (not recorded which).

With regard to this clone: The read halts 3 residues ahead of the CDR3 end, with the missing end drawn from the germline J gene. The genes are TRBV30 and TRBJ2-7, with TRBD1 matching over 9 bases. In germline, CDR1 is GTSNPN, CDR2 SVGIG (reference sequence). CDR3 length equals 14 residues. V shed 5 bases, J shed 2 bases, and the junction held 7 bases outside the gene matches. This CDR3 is CAWAPGQGTYEQYF. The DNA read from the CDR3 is TGTGCCTGGGCCCCGGGACAGGGCACCTACGAG.

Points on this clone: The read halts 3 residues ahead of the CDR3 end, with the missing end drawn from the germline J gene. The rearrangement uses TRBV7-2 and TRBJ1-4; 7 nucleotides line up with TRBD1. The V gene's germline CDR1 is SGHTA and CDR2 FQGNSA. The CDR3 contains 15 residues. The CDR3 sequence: CASSPGGSYNSPLFF. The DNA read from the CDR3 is TGTGCCAGCAGCCCAGGGGGTTCCTATAATTCACCA. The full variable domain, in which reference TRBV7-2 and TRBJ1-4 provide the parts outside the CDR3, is GAGVSQSPSNKVTEKGKDVELRCDPISGHTALYWYRQSLGQGLEFLIYFQGNSAPDKSGLPSDRFSAERTGGSVSTLTIQRTQQEDSAVYLCASSPGGSYNSPLFFGSGTQLSVL.

The DNA read from the CDR3 is TGTGCCAGCAGCTTAGACCCCGCGGCTAATTCACCG. It translates to CASSLDPAANSP. The full CDR3 protein reads CASSLDPAANSPLFF. The chain employs TRBV11-2 and TRBJ2-2; no reliable D call. The read finishes 3 residues shy of the CDR3 end, and the germline J gene is used to complete it. CDR1 SGHAT and CDR2 FQNNGV come from the germline V gene. The CDR3 sequence is 15 residues long.

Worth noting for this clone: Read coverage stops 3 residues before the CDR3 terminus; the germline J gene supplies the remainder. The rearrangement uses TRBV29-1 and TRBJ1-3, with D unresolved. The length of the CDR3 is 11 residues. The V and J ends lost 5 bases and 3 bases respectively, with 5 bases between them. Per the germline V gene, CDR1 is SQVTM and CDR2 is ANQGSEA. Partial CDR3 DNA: TGCAGCGTTCTTCGTGGAAACACC. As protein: CSVLRGNT. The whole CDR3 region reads CSVLRGNTIYF.

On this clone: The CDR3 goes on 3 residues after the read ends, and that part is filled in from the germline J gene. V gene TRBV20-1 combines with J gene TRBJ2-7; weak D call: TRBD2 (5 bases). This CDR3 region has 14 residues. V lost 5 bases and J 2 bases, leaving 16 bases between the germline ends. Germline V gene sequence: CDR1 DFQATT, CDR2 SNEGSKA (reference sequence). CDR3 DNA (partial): TGCAGTGCTTATGAGGGCGCAAGTCCCTACGAG. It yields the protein CSAYEGASPYE. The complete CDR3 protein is CSAYEGASPYEQYF.

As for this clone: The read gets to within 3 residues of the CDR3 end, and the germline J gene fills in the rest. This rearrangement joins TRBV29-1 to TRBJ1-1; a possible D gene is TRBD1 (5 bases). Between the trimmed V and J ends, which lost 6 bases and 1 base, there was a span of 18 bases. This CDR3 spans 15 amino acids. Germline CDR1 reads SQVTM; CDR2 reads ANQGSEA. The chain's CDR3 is CSVPSGGSWNTEAFF. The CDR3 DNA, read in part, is TGCAGCGTCCCCTCGGGGGGGTCTTGGAACACTGAA.

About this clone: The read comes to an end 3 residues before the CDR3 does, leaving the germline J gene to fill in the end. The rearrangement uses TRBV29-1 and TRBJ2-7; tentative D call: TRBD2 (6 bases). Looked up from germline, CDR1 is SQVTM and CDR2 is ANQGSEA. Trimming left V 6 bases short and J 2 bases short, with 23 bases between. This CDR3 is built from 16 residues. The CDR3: CSVTREPRQIPYEQYF. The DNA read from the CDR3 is TGCAGCGTGACGCGGGAACCCCGTCAAATTCCCTACGAG.

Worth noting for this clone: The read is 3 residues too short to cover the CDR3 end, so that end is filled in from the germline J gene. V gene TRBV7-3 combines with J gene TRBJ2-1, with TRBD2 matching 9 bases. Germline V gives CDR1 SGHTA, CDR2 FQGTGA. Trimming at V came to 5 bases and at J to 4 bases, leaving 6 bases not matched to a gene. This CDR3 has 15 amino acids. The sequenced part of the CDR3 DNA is TGTGCCAGCAGCCTGGGACTAGCCTTTTACAATGAG. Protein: CASSLGLAFYNE. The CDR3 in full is CASSLGLAFYNEQFF.

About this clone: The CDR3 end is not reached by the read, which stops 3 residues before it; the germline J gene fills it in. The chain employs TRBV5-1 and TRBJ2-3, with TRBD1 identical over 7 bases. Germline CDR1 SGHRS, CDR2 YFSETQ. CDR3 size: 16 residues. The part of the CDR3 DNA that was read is TGCGCCAGCGGCACCCCCACGACAGGGCTACAAGAGACG. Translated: CASGTPTTGLQET. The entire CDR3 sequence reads CASGTPTTGLQETQYF.

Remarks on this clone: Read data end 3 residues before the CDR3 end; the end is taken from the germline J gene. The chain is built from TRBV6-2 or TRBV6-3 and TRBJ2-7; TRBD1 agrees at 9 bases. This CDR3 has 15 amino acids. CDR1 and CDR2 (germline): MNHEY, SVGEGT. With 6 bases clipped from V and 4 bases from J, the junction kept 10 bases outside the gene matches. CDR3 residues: CASSSATGGRYEQYF. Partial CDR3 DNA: TGTGCCAGCAGCTCAGCGACAGGGGGTAGGTACGAG.

The DNA read from the CDR3 is TGTGCCAGCACCCGGACAGGGAGTGAAAAG. It encodes CASTRTGSEK. The CDR3 reads in full as CASTRTGSEKLFF. The chain employs TRBV2 and TRBJ2-2, with 8 nucleotides matching TRBD1. The read stops 3 residues short of the end of the CDR3; the missing end is completed from the germline J gene. The CDR3 length is 13 residues. Germline V lookup: CDR1 SNHLY, CDR2 FYNNEI.

CDR3 region: CASSTSYSARNEQFF. CDR3 DNA (partial): TGTGCCAGCAGCACCTCCTACTCTGCCCGCAATGAG. The rearrangement links TRBV11-2 to TRBJ2-1; D is unresolved. The CDR3 end falls 3 residues outside the read, so it is completed with the germline J gene. CDR3 size: 15 residues. The V gene lost 5 bases and the J gene lost 6 bases, with 17 bases spanning the gap. In germline, CDR1 is SGHAT, CDR2 FQNNGV.

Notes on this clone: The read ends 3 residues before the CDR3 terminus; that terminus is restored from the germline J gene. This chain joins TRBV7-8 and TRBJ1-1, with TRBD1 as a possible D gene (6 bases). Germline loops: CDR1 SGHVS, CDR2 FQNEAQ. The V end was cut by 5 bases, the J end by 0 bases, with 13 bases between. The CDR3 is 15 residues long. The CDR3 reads CASSEQGRVNTEAFF. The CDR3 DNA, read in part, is TGTGCCAGCAGCGAACAGGGTCGTGTGAACACTGAA. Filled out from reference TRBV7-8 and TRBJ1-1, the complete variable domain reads GAGVSQSPRYKVAKRGQDVALRCDPISGHVSLFWYQQALGQGPEFLTYFQNEAQLDKSGLPSDRFFAERPEGSVSTLKIQRTQQEDSAVYLCASSEQGRVNTEAFFGQGTRLTVV.

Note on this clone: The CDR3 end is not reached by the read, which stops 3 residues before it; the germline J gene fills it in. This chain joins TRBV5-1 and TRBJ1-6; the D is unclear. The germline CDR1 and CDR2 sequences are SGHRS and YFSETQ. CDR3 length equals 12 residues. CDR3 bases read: TGCGCCAGCAGCTTGGATATCTCCCCC. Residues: CASSLDISP. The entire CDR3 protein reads CASSLDISPLHF.

CDR3 bases read: TGTGCCAGCAGCCCAGGACAGATCTATGGC. It yields the protein CASSPGQIYG. The full CDR3 protein reads CASSPGQIYGYTF. The J gene is TRBJ1-2, the V gene TRBV5-6; possible D gene TRBD1, 6 bases. The sequence runs out 3 residues before the end of the CDR3; the remainder is reconstructed from the germline J gene. CDR1 and CDR2 (germline): SGHDT, YYEEEE. The CDR3 is 13 amino acids. Deletions cut 4 bases from V and 4 bases from J, with 11 bases between.

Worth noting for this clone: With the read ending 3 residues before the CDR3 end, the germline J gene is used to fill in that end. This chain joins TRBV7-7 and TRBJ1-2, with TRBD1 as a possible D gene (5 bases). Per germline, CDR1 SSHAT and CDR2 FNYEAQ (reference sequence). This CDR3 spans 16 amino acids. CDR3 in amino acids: CASSKGTSGRADTYTF. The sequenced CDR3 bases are TGTGCCAGCAGCAAAGGGACTAGCGGGAGGGCAGATACC. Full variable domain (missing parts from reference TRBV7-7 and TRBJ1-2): GAGVSQSPRYKVTKRGQDVTLRCDPISSHATLYWYQQALGQGPEFLTYFNYEAQPDKSGLPSDRFSAERPEGSISTLTIQRTEQRDSAMYRCASSKGTSGRADTYTFGSGTRLTVV.

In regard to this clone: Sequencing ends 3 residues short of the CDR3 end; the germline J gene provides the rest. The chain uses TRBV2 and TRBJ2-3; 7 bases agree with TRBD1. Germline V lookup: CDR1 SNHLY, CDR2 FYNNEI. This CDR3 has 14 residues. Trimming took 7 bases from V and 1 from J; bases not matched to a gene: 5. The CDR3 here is CASNRGMGTDTQYF. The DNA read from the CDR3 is TGTGCCAGCAACAGGGGAATGGGCACAGATACG.

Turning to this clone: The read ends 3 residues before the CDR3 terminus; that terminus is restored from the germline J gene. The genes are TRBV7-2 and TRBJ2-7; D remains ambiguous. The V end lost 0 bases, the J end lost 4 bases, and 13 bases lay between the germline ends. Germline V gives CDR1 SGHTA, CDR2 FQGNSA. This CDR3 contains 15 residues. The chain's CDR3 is CASSLAMGIGYEQYF. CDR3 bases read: TGTGCCAGCAGCTTAGCTATGGGTATAGGGTACGAG.

CDR3 protein: CASSITGTGRDNEQFF. Incomplete CDR3 DNA: TGTGCCAGCAGCATTACCGGGACAGGGAGGGACAATGAG. V and J are TRBV12-3 or TRBV12-4 and TRBJ2-1; 9 positions agree with TRBD1. Read sequence stops 3 residues before the CDR3 end, and the germline J gene provides the missing end. The trim removed 6 bases at V and 5 bases at J, leaving 11 bases unmatched. This CDR3 has 16 amino acids.

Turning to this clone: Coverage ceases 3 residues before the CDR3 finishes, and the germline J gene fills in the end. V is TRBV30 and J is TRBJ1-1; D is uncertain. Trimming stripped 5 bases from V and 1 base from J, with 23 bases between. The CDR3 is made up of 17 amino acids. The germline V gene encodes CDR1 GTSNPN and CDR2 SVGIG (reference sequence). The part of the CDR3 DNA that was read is TGTGCCTGGGCCGCTCAGAGGTGGGCTCATGCGAACACTGAA. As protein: CAWAAQRWAHANTE. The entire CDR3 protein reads CAWAAQRWAHANTEAFF. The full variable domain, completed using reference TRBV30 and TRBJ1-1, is SQTIHQWPATLVQPVGSPLSLECTVEGTSNPNLYWYRQAAGRGLQLLFYSVGIGQISSEVPQNLSASRPQDRQFILSSKKLLLSDSGFYLCAWAAQRWAHANTEAFFGQGTRLTVV.

The CDR3 DNA, read in part, is TGTGCCAGCGGGAGGGACAGGGAGGGTAGCAATCAGCCC. It codes for CASGRDREGSNQP. The whole CDR3 region reads CASGRDREGSNQPQHF. The V call is TRBV2, the J call TRBJ1-5, with 9 bases that match TRBD1. The CDR3 goes on 3 residues after the read ends, and that part is filled in from the germline J gene. Germline CDR1 SNHLY, CDR2 FYNNEI. V gave up 8 bases and J gave up 0 bases; unmatched junction bases: 8. CDR3 length: 16 residues.

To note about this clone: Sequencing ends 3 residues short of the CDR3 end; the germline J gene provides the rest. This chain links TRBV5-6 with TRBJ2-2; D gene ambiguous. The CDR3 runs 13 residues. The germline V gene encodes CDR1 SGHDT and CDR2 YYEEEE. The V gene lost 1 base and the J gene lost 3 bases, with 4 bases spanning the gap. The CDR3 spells CASSLPDTGELFF. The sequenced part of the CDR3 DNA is TGTGCCAGCAGCTTGCCGGACACCGGGGAG.

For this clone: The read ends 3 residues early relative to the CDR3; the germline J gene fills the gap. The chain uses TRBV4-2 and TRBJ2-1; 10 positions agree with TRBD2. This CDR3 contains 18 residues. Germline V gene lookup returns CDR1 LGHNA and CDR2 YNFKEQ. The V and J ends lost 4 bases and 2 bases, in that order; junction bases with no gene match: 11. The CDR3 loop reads CASSPLMASGSAYNEQFF. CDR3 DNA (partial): TGTGCCAGCAGCCCCCTTATGGCTAGCGGGAGTGCCTACAATGAG.

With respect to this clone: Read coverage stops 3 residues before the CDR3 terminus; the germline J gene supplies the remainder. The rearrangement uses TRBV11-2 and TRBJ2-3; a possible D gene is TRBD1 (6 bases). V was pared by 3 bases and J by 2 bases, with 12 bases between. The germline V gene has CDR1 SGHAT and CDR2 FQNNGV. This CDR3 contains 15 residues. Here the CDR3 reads CASSFVTGFTDTQYF. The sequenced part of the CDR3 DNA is TGTGCCAGCAGCTTCGTGACAGGCTTCACAGATACG.

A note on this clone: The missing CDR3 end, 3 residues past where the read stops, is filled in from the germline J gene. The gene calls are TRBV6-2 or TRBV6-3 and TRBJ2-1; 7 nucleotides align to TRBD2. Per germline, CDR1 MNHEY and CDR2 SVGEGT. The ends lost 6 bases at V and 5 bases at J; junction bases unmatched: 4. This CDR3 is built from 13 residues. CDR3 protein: CASRELANNEQFF. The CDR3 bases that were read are TGTGCCAGCAGAGAACTAGCGAACAATGAG.

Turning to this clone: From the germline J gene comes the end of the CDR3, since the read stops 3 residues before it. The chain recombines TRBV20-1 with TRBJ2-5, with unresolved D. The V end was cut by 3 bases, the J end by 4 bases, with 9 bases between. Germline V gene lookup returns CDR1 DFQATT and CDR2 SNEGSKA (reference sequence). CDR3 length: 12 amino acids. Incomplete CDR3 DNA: TGCAGTGCTAGTTCAGATCGAGAGACC. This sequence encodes CSASSDRET. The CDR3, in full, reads CSASSDRETQYF.

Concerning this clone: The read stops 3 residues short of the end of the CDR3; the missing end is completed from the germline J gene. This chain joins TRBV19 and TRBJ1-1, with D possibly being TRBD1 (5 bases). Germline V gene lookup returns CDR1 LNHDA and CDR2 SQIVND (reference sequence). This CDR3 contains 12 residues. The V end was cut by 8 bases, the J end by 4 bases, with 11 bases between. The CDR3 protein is CASGAFVTEAFF. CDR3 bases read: TGTGCCAGTGGGGCCTTTGTCACTGAA.

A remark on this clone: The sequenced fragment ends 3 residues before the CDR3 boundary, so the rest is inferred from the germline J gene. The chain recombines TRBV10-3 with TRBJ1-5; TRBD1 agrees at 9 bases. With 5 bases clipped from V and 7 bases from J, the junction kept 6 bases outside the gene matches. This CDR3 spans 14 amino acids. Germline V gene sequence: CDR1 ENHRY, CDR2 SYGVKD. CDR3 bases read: TGTGCCATCAGTTTGGGACAGGGTAGACAGCCC. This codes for CAISLGQGRQP. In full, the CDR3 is CAISLGQGRQPQHF.

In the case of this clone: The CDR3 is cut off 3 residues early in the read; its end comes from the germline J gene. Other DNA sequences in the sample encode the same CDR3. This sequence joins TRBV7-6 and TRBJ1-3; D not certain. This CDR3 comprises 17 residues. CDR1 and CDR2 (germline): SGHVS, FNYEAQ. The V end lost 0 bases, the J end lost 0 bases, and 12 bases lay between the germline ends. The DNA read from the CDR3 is TGTGCCAGCAGCTTAGCGAGTCGGGGTAGCTCTGGAAACACC. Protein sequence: CASSLASRGSSGNT. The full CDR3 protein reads CASSLASRGSSGNTIYF.